This T cell receptor beta chain appears in the sequencing data of a study of regulatory T cells in long-lasting Graves disease. Study-wide results and caveats: Those with persistent Graves' had less TCR diversity than newly diagnosed patients.

The CDR3 is 12 amino acids. Trimming removed 5 bases from V and 7 bases from J, with 11 bases in between. In germline, CDR1 is SGHTA, CDR2 FQGNSA. Regarding time point: persistent/refractory GD, antithyroid drugs over 5 years with positive TRAb. RNA extracted from PBMCs served as the sequencing template. This clonotype occurred many times. Its antigen is still unknown. HTBI primers from iRepertoire and Arm-PCR of CDR3 regions yielded the TCR beta libraries. Source study methods: Overall, samples carried over 60 TRBV and 14 TRBJ segments. TCRdb passed the multiplex PCR reads through MiXCR, listing each CDR3 protein once. These V and J calls rely on TCRdb rather than the paper's analysis. The table lists 700,000 or so distinct CDR3 sequences, 25% to 30% of them singletons.

This TCR derives from a female donor with Graves disease. J is TRBJ1-2 and V is TRBV7-2; D remains unclear. The starting material was peripheral blood mononuclear cells (PBMCs), obtained when the disease was refractory, from a patient treated with antithyroid drugs. CDR3 DNA: TGTGCCAGCAGCATGTCGGCCTTTGGCTACACCTTC. It is translated as CASSMSAFGYTF.